These T cell receptor beta chains were read from a single sample in a study of blood T cell repertoires in COVID-19. Method: immunoSEQ multiplex PCR; TCRdb's copy keeps in-frame clones and lacks some. The table shows a few hundred thousand clones, with 88% occurring only once. What was sequenced was PBMCs or T cells enriched from blood (not recorded which). Receptor source: a woman younger than 35 who had been exposed to COVID-19. Each CDR3 is given with its conserved first and last residue. The D gene is left open where the match is weak. The listing skips clone size in some rows; elsewhere it reads once, few, many or a size class.

NA | TRBJ1-2 | TRBV30 | once | TGTGCCTGGACTACGGACAGTTTTGACTACACCTTC | CAWTTDSFDYTF
NA | TRBJ1-2 | TRBV29-1 | NA | TGCAGCGTGACGGAGAACTATGGCTACACCTTC | CSVTENYGYTF
TRBD1 | TRBJ1-6 | TRBV16 | NA | TGTGCCAGCAAGGACAGGAGCTCCTATAATTCACCCCTCCACTTT | CASKDRSSYNSPLHF
NA | TRBJ1-2 | TRBV12-3/TRBV12-4 | once | TGTGCCAGCAGTTTACAGGAGGATTATGGCTACACCTTC | CASSLQEDYGYTF
NA | TRBJ1-1 | TRBV7-9 | NA | TGTGCCAGCAGCTTAGTTTCAGGGGCGGCTGAAGCTTTCTTT | CASSLVSGAAEAFF
NA | TRBJ2-2 | TRBV9 | NA | TGTGCCAGCAGCGACCTAGAACCCGGGGAGCTGTTTTTT | CASSDLEPGELFF
TRBD2 | TRBJ2-2 | TRBV3-1/TRBV3-2 | NA | TGTGCCAGCAGCCCACTAGCGGGAGGCACCGGGGAGCTGTTTTTT | CASSPLAGGTGELFF
TRBD1 | TRBJ1-2 | TRBV7-2 | NA | TGTGCCAGCAGCTTCCTGGACAGGATCTATGGCTACACCTTC | CASSFLDRIYGYTF
NA | TRBJ2-3 | TRBV7-9 | NA | TGTGCCAGCAGCGCCCCAGGGGCCTTGGCTAGCGGAAACACAGATACGCAGTATTTT | CASSAPGALASGNTDTQYF
TRBD1 | TRBJ2-3 | TRBV6-5 | NA | TGTGCCAGCAGCCAAACAGGGGGCAGCACAGATACGCAGTATTTT | CASSQTGGSTDTQYF
TRBD1 | TRBJ2-7 | TRBV6-5 | NA | TGTGCCAGCAGCCTGGACAGGGTGAGGTACGAGCAGTACTTC | CASSLDRVRYEQYF
TRBD1 | TRBJ1-1 | TRBV15 | NA | TGTGCCACCAGCAGACCCGGGGACAGCCCCACTGAAGCTTTCTTT | CATSRPGDSPTEAFF
TRBD1 | TRBJ1-1 | TRBV5-1 | NA | TGCGCCAGCAGCTTGGTAACAGGGGGATTGGGCACTGAAGCTTTCTTT | CASSLVTGGLGTEAFF
TRBD1 | TRBJ1-4 | TRBV19 | few | TGTGCCACCCAGGGGACAGTCGAAACTAATGAAAAACTGTTTTTT | CATQGTVETNEKLFF
NA | TRBJ2-2 | TRBV5-1 | NA | TGCGCCAGCCAGAAAGCCGGGGGCACCGGGGAGCTGTTTTTT | CASQKAGGTGELFF
TRBD1 | TRBJ1-2 | TRBV19 | NA | TGTGCCAGTAGTATAAGGACAGGGGGCGCGTATGGCTACACCTTC | CASSIRTGGAYGYTF
TRBD2 | TRBJ2-7 | TRBV7-2 | NA | TGTGCCAGCAGCTTGGCGGGGGGGACCTACGAGCAGTACTTT | CASSLAGGTYEQYF
TRBD1 | TRBJ1-2 | TRBV28 | NA | TGTGCCAGCAGTCCGTTGGGGACAGGGGGACATGGCTACACCTTC | CASSPLGTGGHGYTF
TRBD2 | TRBJ2-3 | TRBV5-1 | NA | TGCGCCAGCAGCTCGGGACTAGCGGGGCTTAGCACAGATACGCAGTATTTT | CASSSGLAGLSTDTQYF
TRBD2 | TRBJ2-1 | TRBV7-3 | NA | TGTGCCAGCAGCCCGAGCTCAGTGGCGGGGGGCTACAATGAGCAGTTCTTC | CASSPSSVAGGYNEQFF
TRBD1 | TRBJ2-2 | TRBV3-1/TRBV3-2 | NA | TGTGCCAGCAGCCAAAGGAATCGACAGGGTCGAAACACCGGGGAGCTGTTTTTT | CASSQRNRQGRNTGELFF
NA | TRBJ2-3 | TRBV27 | NA | TGTGCCAGCAGTCCCGAGGACTCGCAAGATACGCAGTATTTT | CASSPEDSQDTQYF
NA | TRBJ2-7 | TRBV5-1 | NA | TGCGCCAGCAGCTTTCCGGGAAGCTCCTACGAGCAGTACTTC | CASSFPGSSYEQYF
TRBD2 | TRBJ2-7 | TRBV28 | NA | TGTGCCAGCAGTTTAAACCGGATCCTAGCGGGAGGTTCCGAGCAGTACTTC | CASSLNRILAGGSEQYF
NA | TRBJ1-3 | TRBV18 | NA | TGTGCCAGCTCTCGTATACAAGGGGCGTCAGGAAACACCATATATTTT | CASSRIQGASGNTIYF
TRBD1 | TRBJ2-1 | TRBV24-1 | NA | TGTGCCACCAGTGAAGCGGACAGGGCTCCCTACAATGAGCAGTTCTTC | CATSEADRAPYNEQFF
TRBD1 | TRBJ2-3 | TRBV9 | NA | TGTGCCAGCAGCCCCGGGACAGGGGGCTTTCTGGGGGCCGGTGGAGATACGCAGTATTTT | CASSPGTGGFLGAGGDTQYF
NA | TRBJ1-3 | TRBV7-6 | NA | TGTGCCAGCAGCCGCCGCGGCAGAGAGAATAAAAACTCTGGAAACACCATATATTTT | CASSRRGRENKNSGNTIYF
TRBD1 | TRBJ2-5 | TRBV11-1 | NA | TGTGCCAGCAGCTTAACTTGGGACAGTCCTAAAGAGACCCAGTACTTC | CASSLTWDSPKETQYF
NA | TRBJ1-2 | TRBV28 | NA | TGTGCCAGCAGTCCCGGAGGTAACTATGGCTACACCTTC | CASSPGGNYGYTF
NA | TRBJ1-1 | TRBV28 | NA | TGTGCCAGCAGTTTAGCCGCGTTGAGCACTGAAGCTTTCTTT | CASSLAALSTEAFF
TRBD1 | TRBJ1-3 | TRBV4-3 | NA | TGCGCCAGCAGCCAAGATCCTCCGGGACAGGGGTCTGGAAACACCATATATTTT | CASSQDPPGQGSGNTIYF
NA | TRBJ1-4 | TRBV7-9 | many | TGTGCCAGCAGCTTAGCTCGGGCGGGTACAACTAATGAAAAACTGTTTTTT | CASSLARAGTTNEKLFF
NA | TRBJ1-2 | TRBV2 | once | TGTGCCAGCAGTGAAGGAAGTTGGCGGTCCTATGGCTACACCTTC | CASSEGSWRSYGYTF